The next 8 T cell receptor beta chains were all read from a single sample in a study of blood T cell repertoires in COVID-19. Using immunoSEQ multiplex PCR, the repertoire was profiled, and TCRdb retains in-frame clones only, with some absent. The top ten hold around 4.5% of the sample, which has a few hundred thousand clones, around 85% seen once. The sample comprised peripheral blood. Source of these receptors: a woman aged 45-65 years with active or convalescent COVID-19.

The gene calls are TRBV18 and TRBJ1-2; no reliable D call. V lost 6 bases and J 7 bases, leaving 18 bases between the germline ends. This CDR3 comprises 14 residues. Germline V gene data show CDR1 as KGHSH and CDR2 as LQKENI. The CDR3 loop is CASSPESLASGYTF. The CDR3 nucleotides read TGTGCCAGCTCTCCGGAGTCTCTCGCGTCTGGCTACACCTTC.

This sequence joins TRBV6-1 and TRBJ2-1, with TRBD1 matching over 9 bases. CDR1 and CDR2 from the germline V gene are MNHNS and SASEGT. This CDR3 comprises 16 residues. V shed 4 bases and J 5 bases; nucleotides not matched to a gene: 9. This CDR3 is CASSVLPGQGDNEQFF. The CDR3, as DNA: TGTGCCAGCAGTGTTCTGCCGGGACAGGGTGACAATGAGCAGTTCTTC.

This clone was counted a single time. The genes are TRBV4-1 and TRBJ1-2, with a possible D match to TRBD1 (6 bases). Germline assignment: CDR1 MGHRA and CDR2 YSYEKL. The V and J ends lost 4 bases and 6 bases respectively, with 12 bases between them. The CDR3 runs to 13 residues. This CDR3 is CASSPRGANGYTF. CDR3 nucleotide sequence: TGCGCCAGCAGCCCACGGGGGGCTAATGGCTACACCTTC.

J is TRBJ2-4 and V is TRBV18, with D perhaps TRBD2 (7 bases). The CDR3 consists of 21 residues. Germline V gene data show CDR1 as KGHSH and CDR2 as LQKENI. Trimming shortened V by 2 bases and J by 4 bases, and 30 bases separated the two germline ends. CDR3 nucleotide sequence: TGTGCCAGCTCACCAAGCCCCTCGGGGGGCCCCTCCACAGGGACAAAAAACATTCAGTACTTC. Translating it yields CASSPSPSGGPSTGTKNIQYF.

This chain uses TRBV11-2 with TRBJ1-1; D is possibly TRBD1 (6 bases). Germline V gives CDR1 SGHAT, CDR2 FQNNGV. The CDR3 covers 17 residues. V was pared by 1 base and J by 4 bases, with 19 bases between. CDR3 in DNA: TGTGCCAGCAGCTTAGGATGGGGGCCCGGGTTCGGCACTGAAGCTTTCTTT. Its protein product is CASSLGWGPGFGTEAFF.

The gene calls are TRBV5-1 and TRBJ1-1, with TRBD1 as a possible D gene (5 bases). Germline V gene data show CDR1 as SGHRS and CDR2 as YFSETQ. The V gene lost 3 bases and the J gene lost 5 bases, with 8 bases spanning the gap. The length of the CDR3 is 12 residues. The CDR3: CASSSRGTEAFF. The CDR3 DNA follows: TGCGCCAGCAGCTCGCGGGGGACTGAAGCTTTCTTT. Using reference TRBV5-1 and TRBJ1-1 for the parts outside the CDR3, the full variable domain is KAGVTQTPRYLIKTRGQQVTLSCSPISGHRSVSWYQQTPGQGLQFLFEYFSETQRNKGNFPGRFSGRQFSNSRSEMNVSTLELGDSALYLCASSSRGTEAFFGQGTRLTVV.

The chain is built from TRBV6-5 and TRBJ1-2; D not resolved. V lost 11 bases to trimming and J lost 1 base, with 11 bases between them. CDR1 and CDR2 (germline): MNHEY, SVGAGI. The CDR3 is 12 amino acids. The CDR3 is CAASGHNYGYTF. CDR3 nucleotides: TGTGCCGCGTCTGGGCATAACTATGGCTACACCTTC.

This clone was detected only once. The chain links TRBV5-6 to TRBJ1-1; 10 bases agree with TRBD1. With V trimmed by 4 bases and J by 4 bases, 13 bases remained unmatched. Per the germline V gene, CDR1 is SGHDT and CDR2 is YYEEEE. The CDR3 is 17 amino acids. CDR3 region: CASSNSGTGDLFTEAFF. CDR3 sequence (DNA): TGTGCCAGCAGCAATTCGGGGACAGGGGATTTGTTCACTGAAGCTTTCTTT.